A selection of T cell receptor beta chains follows, all from one sample in a study of T cell repertoires in cytomegalovirus infection. No antigen is known for these receptors. TCRdb re-derived calls from the reads in MiXCR, one entry per CDR3 protein. The sample contains approximately 280,000 distinct CDR3 sequences, approximately 22% of which appear only once. Sequenced material: cultured PBMCs, taken from culture after CMV antigen stimulation. The receptors shown here come from a human donor in good health (CMV status not recorded). Some clones in this sample may be carry-over from other donors' samples. Both conserved end residues are part of each CDR3. A D gene is named only where the DNA matches it firmly. Some rows mark clone size as missing; the rest say once, few, many or name a class of expanded clone.

cdr3_length d_call j_call clone_size v_call cdr3_nt cdr3_aa
16 . TRBJ2-1 . TRBV11-2 TGTGCCAGCAGCTTAGAGAACCCACCCCGACTCAATGAGCAGTTCTTC CASSLENPPRLNEQFF
14 TRBD2 TRBJ2-1 . TRBV11-3 TGTGCCAGCAGGAAAAGCGGGAGGCCCAATGAGCAGTTCTTC CASRKSGRPNEQFF
11 . TRBJ2-5 many TRBV7-6 TGTGCCAGCGGGTTCCAAGAGACCCAGTACTTC CASGFQETQYF
15 . TRBJ2-1 few TRBV5-4 TGTGCCAGCAGCTTGGATGTGACGCGACTCAATGAGCAGTTCTTC CASSLDVTRLNEQFF
13 TRBD1 TRBJ1-1 many TRBV7-3 TGTGCCAGCAGCCCCGGGGACAGGGGAGAAGCTTTCTTT CASSPGDRGEAFF
14 . TRBJ2-5 . TRBV4-2 TGTGCCAGCAGCCAAGATCTACTAGAGAGGACCCAGTACTTC CASSQDLLERTQYF
15 . TRBJ2-7 many TRBV7-2 TGTGCCAGCAGCCACGAGGGAGCCTATTCCTACGAGCAGTACTTC CASSHEGAYSYEQYF
14 . TRBJ2-5 few TRBV7-7 TGTGCCAGCAGCACTCTCGAGCAGGAAGAGACCCAGTACTTC CASSTLEQEETQYF
14 TRBD1 TRBJ1-2 once TRBV19 TGTGCCAGTAGTATTGGCCAGGGGGCAAATGGCTACACCTTC CASSIGQGANGYTF
16 . TRBJ2-1 few TRBV24-1 TGTGCCACCAGTGATTTGGGGGGGAGGCGGTACAATGAGCAGTTCTTC CATSDLGGRRYNEQFF
18 TRBD2 TRBJ2-1 many TRBV28 TGTGCCAGCAGTCCTGCGGGACTAGCGGGAGAAGGGGACAATGAGCAGTTCTTC CASSPAGLAGEGDNEQFF
14 TRBD2 TRBJ2-1 few TRBV7-9 TGTGCCAGCAGCCAACTAGCGGCTTACAATGAGCAGTTCTTC CASSQLAAYNEQFF
15 TRBD1 TRBJ1-2 few TRBV6-1 TGTGCCAGCAGTTGGTCGGACAGGGGGGAATATGGCTACACCTTC CASSWSDRGEYGYTF
15 TRBD2 TRBJ2-2 few TRBV6-2/TRBV6-3 TGTGCCAGCTGGGCGCGGGAGGCCCCAAGCGGGGAGCTGTTTTTT CASWAREAPSGELFF
16 . TRBJ2-3 many TRBV7-2 TGTGCCAGCAGCCCCGGGACCCTCCCTAGCACAGATACGCAGTATTTT CASSPGTLPSTDTQYF
13 . TRBJ2-5 . TRBV20-1 TGCAGTGCTAGATTCCCGGTCCAAGAGACCCAGTACTTC CSARFPVQETQYF
17 TRBD2 TRBJ2-1 once TRBV27 TGTGCCAGCACTATGGCTAGCGGGAGCCTCTCCTACAATGAGCAGTTCTTC CASTMASGSLSYNEQFF
15 . TRBJ2-7 . TRBV11-1 TGTGCCAGCAGCCCCCGGCTAGGTATCTCCTACGAGCAGTACTTC CASSPRLGISYEQYF
15 TRBD1 TRBJ1-3 . TRBV7-8 TGTGCCAGCAGCGAATTTTCGGACAGGGGAGACACCATATATTTT CASSEFSDRGDTIYF
15 TRBD1 TRBJ1-1 . TRBV6-5 TGTGCCAGCAGTTGGGCAGGGGGCTCGGGCACTGAAGCTTTCTTT CASSWAGGSGTEAFF
14 . TRBJ2-1 many TRBV7-2 TGTGCCAGCAGCTCTGCTTCTGTAATCAATGAGCAGTTCTTC CASSSASVINEQFF
13 . TRBJ2-1 . TRBV12-3/TRBV12-4 TGTGCCAGCAGCTCCCTAGAGTACAATGAGCAGTTCTTC CASSSLEYNEQFF